This TCR beta chain was identified during a study of cytomegalovirus exposure and HLA in healthy donors. This clone came up once. What it binds is unknown. Points from the study as a whole: The dataset shows that most TCR sequences were rare, while some public TCRs occurred in many donors. A later analysis linked a missense DCLRE1C variant to TCR beta V- and J-gene trimming.

PCR employed 60 Vbeta and 13 Jbeta primers. Repertoires were generated with immunoSEQ multiplex PCR, while TCRdb's copy carries only in-frame clones and drops some. The sample contains roughly 93,000 clones, roughly four fifths of which appear only once. Germline assignment: CDR1 SGHRS and CDR2 YFSETQ. The trim removed 7 bases at V and 5 bases at J, leaving 13 bases unmatched. The CDR3 is 15 residues long. The TCR sequence derives from a human donor in good health. The J gene is TRBJ2-7, the V gene TRBV5-1, with TRBD2 matching 9 bases. Sequencing used PBMCs. The CDR3 loop is CASSLFSGSLDEQYF. CDR3 in DNA: TGCGCCAGCTCCCTCTTTAGCGGGAGTCTTGACGAGCAGTACTTC.